One and the same sample provided the 3 T cell receptor beta chains below, sequenced in a study of blood T cell repertoires in COVID-19. TCRdb's table, derived via immunoSEQ multiplex PCR, lists solely in-frame clones and lacks some. The table lists 300,000 or so clones, 90% of them singletons. Sequenced input: peripheral blood. All receptors derive from a woman in her 40s with acute or convalescent COVID-19.

V gene TRBV23-1 combines with J gene TRBJ1-2, with D perhaps matching TRBD1 (5 bases). TRBV23-1 is designated an ORF whose function remains uncertain. This CDR3 is 13 amino acids long. The V and J ends lost 8 bases and 1 base respectively, with 11 bases between them. CDR3 loop: CASFGGLNYGYTF. CDR3 nucleotides: TGCGCCAGCTTCGGGGGACTTAACTATGGCTACACCTTC.

This sequence joins TRBV7-9 and TRBJ1-1, with 8 positions matching TRBD1. The trim removed 5 bases at V and 5 bases at J, leaving 4 bases unmatched. The CDR3 extends over 13 amino acids. The germline CDR1 and CDR2 sequences are SEHNR and FQNEAQ (reference sequence). In DNA form, the CDR3 reads TGTGCCAGCAGCCGGGACAGGATTACTGAAGCTTTCTTT. This sequence encodes CASSRDRITEAFF. Full variable domain (outside the CDR3, taken from reference TRBV7-9 and TRBJ1-1): DTGVSQNPRHKITKRGQNVTFRCDPISEHNRLYWYRQTLGQGPEFLTYFQNEAQLEKSRLLSDRFSAERPKGSFSTLEIQRTEQGDSAMYLCASSRDRITEAFFGQGTRLTVV.

V is TRBV19 and J is TRBJ1-2; the D gene is possibly TRBD1 (5 bases). This CDR3 comprises 12 residues. Germline CDR1 and CDR2: LNHDA and SQIVND (reference sequence). Trimming shortened V by 8 bases and J by 5 bases, and 12 bases separated the two germline ends. As DNA, the CDR3 is TGTGCCAGTGTGACTGGGGCTTATGGCTACACCTTC. Protein sequence: CASVTGAYGYTF.